This passage covers 20 T cell receptor beta chains from one sample sequenced in a study of OX40 agonist ivuxolimab in advanced cancers. Assay used: immunoSEQ multiplex PCR; TCRdb lists only in-frame clones, some missing. This sample has about 70,000 clones, with about nine tenths found just once. This specimen consisted of CD4+ or CD8+ T cells sorted from blood, obtained in a trial of the OX40 agonist ivuxolimab. The receptors derive from an adult with an advanced solid tumor such as melanoma, head and neck, liver or kidney cancer.

The CDR3 DNA reads TGTGCCTGGAGTAGGGTGGAGACCCAGTACTTC. Residues: CAWSRVETQYF. This sequence joins TRBV30 and TRBJ2-5; D is unclear. Trimming cost V 2 bases and J 5 bases, with 6 bases left between them. Germline values: CDR1 GTSNPN, CDR2 SVGIG (reference sequence). This CDR3 region has 11 residues.

The chain has TRBV29-1 and TRBJ2-3, with a possible D match to TRBD1 (6 bases). The germline V gene has CDR1 SQVTM and CDR2 ANQGSEA. There are 11 residues in the CDR3. V was cut by 8 bases and J by 11 bases, with 17 bases left in between. The CDR3 DNA is TGCAGCCCTGGGGGCCTGGGTCGGCAGTATTTT. Translated, it gives CSPGGLGRQYF.

The chain couples TRBV5-4 to TRBJ1-1, with a possible D match to TRBD1 (5 bases). This CDR3 is 12 amino acids long. Between the trimmed V and J ends, which lost 0 bases and 7 bases, there was a span of 7 bases. Germline lookup yields CDR1 SGHNT and CDR2 YYREEE (reference sequence). CDR3 region: CASSLVGLEAFF. CDR3 nucleotide sequence: TGTGCCAGCAGCTTGGTGGGACTTGAAGCTTTCTTT.

This chain links TRBV2 with TRBJ1-2; D is perhaps TRBD1 (6 bases). V was pared by 8 bases and J by 1 base, with 23 bases between. Germline V gene data show CDR1 as SNHLY and CDR2 as FYNNEI. The CDR3 runs 17 residues. CDR3 protein: CASSFIAFDRINYGYTF. The CDR3 coding sequence is TGTGCCAGCTCGTTCATAGCCTTTGACAGGATTAACTATGGCTACACCTTC.

The chain employs TRBV5-1 and TRBJ1-4; D ambiguous. Trimming pared 1 base from V and 5 bases from J, leaving 9 bases between. The CDR3 loop spans 14 amino acids. CDR1 is SGHRS, CDR2 YFSETQ, per germline. The CDR3 sequence: CASSLNLGNEKLFF. The CDR3 region has the DNA TGCGCCAGCAGCTTGAATTTAGGGAATGAAAAACTGTTTTTT.

The rearrangement uses TRBV28 and TRBJ2-7, with D perhaps TRBD1 (5 bases). The CDR3 totals 15 residues. Germline values: CDR1 MDHEN, CDR2 SYDVKM. Trimming took off 5 bases at V and 0 bases at J, with 14 bases between the two ends. CDR3 nucleotide sequence: TGTGCCAGCAGTCTTGACAGATTCCTCTCCTACGAGCAGTACTTC. This encodes CASSLDRFLSYEQYF. Filled out from reference TRBV28 and TRBJ2-7, the complete variable domain reads DVKVTQSSRYLVKRTGEKVFLECVQDMDHENMFWYRQDPGLGLRLIYFSYDVKMKEKGDIPEGYSVSREKKERFSLILESASTNQTSMYLCASSLDRFLSYEQYFGPGTRLTVT.

This clone was counted once. V gene TRBV11-2 combines with J gene TRBJ2-5; 8 bases match TRBD2. With 0 bases clipped from V and 3 bases from J, the junction kept 3 bases outside the gene matches. CDR1 SGHAT and CDR2 FQNNGV come from the germline V gene. There are 15 residues in the CDR3. For the CDR3, the DNA is TGTGCCAGCAGCTTAGACGGAGCGGGGGAAGAGACCCAGTACTTC. Translation gives CASSLDGAGEETQYF.

The chain employs TRBV2 and TRBJ2-7, with a weak D call TRBD2 (5 bases). Trimming shortened V by 7 bases and J by 2 bases, and 15 bases separated the two germline ends. Germline values: CDR1 SNHLY, CDR2 FYNNEI. The CDR3 sequence is 14 residues long. Here the CDR3 reads CASKRSPGAYEQYF. As DNA, the CDR3 is TGTGCCAGCAAGCGGTCCCCTGGGGCCTACGAGCAGTACTTC.

The chain recombines TRBV2 with TRBJ2-7; 9 positions match TRBD2. Germline V lookup: CDR1 SNHLY, CDR2 FYNNEI. The CDR3 is 15 residues long. V gave up 2 bases and J gave up 4 bases; unmatched junction bases: 6. The CDR3 sequence is CASSEQRLAGYEQYF. CDR3 in DNA: TGTGCCAGCAGTGAACAACGGCTAGCGGGGTACGAGCAGTACTTC.

The genes are TRBV5-6 and TRBJ1-1; D possibly corresponds to TRBD1 (5 bases). Trimming removed 0 bases at V and 5 bases at J, with 11 bases between. The V gene's germline CDR1 is SGHDT and CDR2 YYEEEE. The CDR3 covers 14 residues. Here the CDR3 DNA reads TGTGCCAGCAGCTTGGCCGCTGGGGGGACTGAAGCTTTCTTT. Encoded protein: CASSLAAGGTEAFF.

The V call is TRBV4-2, the J call TRBJ1-2; unclear D gene. This CDR3 has 18 amino acids. V lost 5 bases and J 3 bases, leaving 25 bases between the germline ends. Germline CDR1 LGHNA, CDR2 YNFKEQ. The CDR3 DNA reads TGTGCCAGCAGCTTGGCAGGCAGAATCAAATCTACCCACTATGGCTACACCTTC. Residues: CASSLAGRIKSTHYGYTF.

This clone was found a few times. The genes are TRBV14 and TRBJ2-1; D is uncertain. Trimming took 5 bases from V and 4 from J, leaving 15 bases between them. CDR3 length: 15 residues. Per germline, CDR1 SGHDN and CDR2 FVKESK. CDR3 sequence: CASSSLVYGYNEQFF. The CDR3 region has the DNA TGTGCCAGCAGCTCGTTAGTTTATGGGTACAATGAGCAGTTCTTC.

The rearrangement joins TRBV30 to TRBJ1-5, with TRBD1 matching over 7 bases. The germline V gene encodes CDR1 GTSNPN and CDR2 SVGIG (reference sequence). With V trimmed by 2 bases and J by 3 bases, 4 bases remained unmatched. The CDR3 runs 14 residues. This chain's CDR3 is CAWSKGAVNQPQHF. CDR3 coding DNA: TGTGCCTGGAGTAAGGGGGCGGTCAATCAGCCCCAGCATTTT.

The V call is TRBV5-1, the J call TRBJ1-5; 11 nucleotides align to TRBD1. The CDR3 is 15 amino acids. V trimming: 3 bases; J trimming: 7 bases; junction bases outside the gene matches: 6. Germline V gene lookup returns CDR1 SGHRS and CDR2 YFSETQ. The CDR3 loop reads CASSWTGGYGQPQHF. The CDR3 DNA sequence: TGCGCCAGCAGCTGGACAGGGGGCTACGGGCAGCCCCAGCATTTT.

The genes are TRBV6-1 and TRBJ1-5; 10 bases are a match to TRBD1. The CDR3 sequence is 14 residues long. V lost 4 bases, J lost 5 bases, and 2 bases stayed unmatched. The germline CDR1 and CDR2 sequences are MNHNS and SASEGT. Written as DNA, the CDR3 is TGTGCCAGCAGTGGGGACAGGGGATATCAGCCCCAGCATTTT. This codes for CASSGDRGYQPQHF.

This clone appeared a single time. This chain joins TRBV28 and TRBJ1-5; D may be TRBD1 (6 bases). CDR3 size: 13 residues. Germline V gene lookup returns CDR1 MDHEN and CDR2 SYDVKM. V gave up 6 bases and J gave up 4 bases, with 10 bases separating them. Here the CDR3 DNA reads TGTGCCAGCAGACGACAGGCGAATCAGCCCCAGCATTTT. This translates into CASRRQANQPQHF. Filled out from reference TRBV28 and TRBJ1-5, the complete variable domain reads DVKVTQSSRYLVKRTGEKVFLECVQDMDHENMFWYRQDPGLGLRLIYFSYDVKMKEKGDIPEGYSVSREKKERFSLILESASTNQTSMYLCASRRQANQPQHFGDGTRLSIL.

The CDR3 spells CASSGKTFSTDTQYF. The CDR3 DNA is TGTGCCAGCAGCGGGAAAACCTTTAGCACAGATACGCAGTATTTT. The chain is built from TRBV9 and TRBJ2-3; D unclear. V shed 3 bases and J shed 0 bases, with 11 bases lying between them. Germline-derived CDR1 and CDR2 are SGDLS and YYNGEE. The CDR3 contains 15 residues.

Note on this clone: A read error may account for a junction end that differs from germline. V usage is TRBV7-7 and J usage is TRBJ1-2; no clear D. From germline, CDR1 is SSHAT and CDR2 FNYEAQ (reference sequence). This CDR3 spans 16 amino acids. The CDR3 DNA is TGTGCTAGCAGCTTAGTTGCCAGCCCGAGAGTCTATGGCTACACCTTC. This sequence encodes CASSLVASPRVYGYTF. Full variable domain (missing parts from reference TRBV7-7 and TRBJ1-2): GAGVSQSPRYKVTKRGQDVTLRCDPISSHATLYWYQQALGQGPEFLTYFNYEAQPDKSGLPSDRFSAERPEGSISTLTIQRTEQRDSAMYRCASSLVASPRVYGYTFGSGTRLTVV.

This chain joins TRBV11-2 and TRBJ2-3, with D maybe TRBD1 (5 bases). The V gene lost 1 base and the J gene lost 0 bases, with 8 bases spanning the gap. CDR1 and CDR2 (germline): SGHAT, FQNNGV. The CDR3 sequence is 15 residues long. The CDR3 sequence is CASSLATGSTDTQYF. CDR3 bases: TGTGCCAGCAGCTTAGCCACAGGAAGCACAGATACGCAGTATTTT.

The V gene is TRBV6-5, the J gene TRBJ1-5, with 7 bases lining up with TRBD1. The V segment lost 6 bases and the J segment 7 bases; nucleotides outside the gene matches: 9. The CDR3 loop spans 14 amino acids. Germline V gene sequence: CDR1 MNHEY, CDR2 SVGAGI. This CDR3 is CASRLDRDRQPQHF. The CDR3, as DNA: TGTGCCAGCAGACTAGACAGGGACCGACAGCCCCAGCATTTT.